Listed below are T cell receptor beta chains from one sample, sequenced in a study of T cell responses to AZD1222 COVID-19 vaccine. Assay used: immunoSEQ multiplex PCR; TCRdb lists only in-frame clones, some missing. The sample has roughly 160,000 clones, approximately 90% seen once. Sequencing used peripheral blood, obtained on day 0 of AZD1222 vaccination. All receptors come from an adult in good health. Each CDR3 is given with its conserved first and last residue. D genes are given only for firm matches. Not every row has a clone size; where given, it reads once, few, many or a size class.

TRBJ2-3 TRBV4-1 NA NA CASSQVGGSDTQYF TGCGCCAGCAGCCAAGTAGGCGGGTCGGATACGCAGTATTTT
TRBJ2-7 TRBV18 NA TRBD1 CASSLGQWTYEQYF TGTGCCAGCTCTTTGGGACAGTGGACCTACGAGCAGTACTTC
TRBJ2-7 TRBV4-2 once NA CASSQEADGEQYF TGTGCCAGCAGCCAAGAGGCGGACGGCGAGCAGTACTTC
TRBJ2-7 TRBV27 NA NA CASSLNPSTYEQYF TGTGCCAGCAGTTTAAACCCCAGCACCTACGAGCAGTACTTC
TRBJ1-1 TRBV6-5 NA NA CASSLVGRNTEAFF TGTGCCAGCAGTTTGGTTGGCCGGAACACTGAAGCTTTCTTT
TRBJ2-3 TRBV5-6 NA TRBD2 CASSFLSGGLTDTQYF TGTGCCAGCAGCTTCCTTAGCGGGGGGTTGACAGATACGCAGTATTTT
TRBJ2-2 TRBV11-2 NA NA CASSARAETNTGELFF TGTGCCAGCAGCGCCAGGGCCGAAACGAACACCGGGGAGCTGTTTTTT
TRBJ2-7 TRBV7-9 NA TRBD1 CASSNRDRPYEQYF TGTGCCAGCAGCAACCGGGACAGACCCTACGAGCAGTACTTC
TRBJ1-2 TRBV18 NA NA CASSQQGPPNYGYTF TGTGCCAGCTCACAACAGGGCCCCCCTAACTATGGCTACACCTTC
TRBJ1-6 TRBV2 NA NA CASSDHFGNSPLHF TGTGCCAGCAGTGATCACTTTGGTAATTCACCCCTCCACTTT
TRBJ1-1 TRBV7-8 NA NA CASSPRGYTEAFF TGTGCCAGCAGCCCTCGAGGATACACTGAAGCTTTCTTT
TRBJ2-5 TRBV24-1 NA NA CATSVSGTQYF TGTGCCACCAGTGTTTCCGGGACCCAGTACTTC
TRBJ2-2 TRBV28 NA NA CASSSGILVKNTGELFF TGTGCCAGCAGCTCCGGAATACTGGTGAAGAACACCGGGGAGCTGTTTTTT
TRBJ2-1 TRBV15 NA TRBD2 CATSMRAGDLDEQFF TGTGCCACCAGCATGAGGGCGGGGGATTTGGATGAGCAGTTCTTC
TRBJ1-1 TRBV6-5 NA NA CASSYGAGEAFF TGTGCCAGCAGTTACGGGGCAGGTGAAGCTTTCTTT
TRBJ1-6 TRBV10-1 once TRBD1 CASSEGTADSPLHF TGCGCCAGCAGTGAAGGGACAGCCGATTCACCCCTCCACTTT
TRBJ1-2 TRBV7-9 NA NA CASSHIQSSGYTF TGTGCCAGCAGCCATATACAGTCGTCCGGCTACACCTTC
TRBJ1-2 TRBV18 NA NA CASSPPQGGYGYTF TGTGCCAGCTCACCGCCCCAGGGAGGGTATGGCTACACCTTC
TRBJ2-2 TRBV4-1 once NA CASSQRESGELFF TGCGCCAGCAGCCAAAGAGAGTCCGGGGAGCTGTTTTTT
TRBJ2-5 TRBV5-1 NA NA CASSLQGLQETQYF TGCGCCAGCAGCTTACAGGGTTTACAAGAGACCCAGTACTTC
TRBJ2-5 TRBV27 NA NA CASSTGGRETQYF TGTGCCAGCAGCACCGGGGGGCGGGAGACCCAGTACTTC
TRBJ2-1 TRBV19 once NA CASSNFGSYNEQFF TGTGCCAGTAGTAACTTCGGCTCCTACAATGAGCAGTTCTTC
TRBJ2-3 TRBV7-2 NA NA CASSLKRGDTQYF TGTGCCAGCAGCCTGAAACGAGGAGATACGCAGTATTTT
TRBJ2-2 TRBV3-1/TRBV3-2 NA TRBD2 CASSLAGGKPGELFF TGTGCCAGCAGCCTAGCGGGGGGAAAGCCCGGGGAGCTGTTTTTT
TRBJ2-7 TRBV13 NA TRBD1 CASSSGQGDYEQYF TGTGCCAGCAGCTCAGGACAGGGCGACTACGAGCAGTACTTC
TRBJ1-1 TRBV6-1 NA NA CASSEGVIEAFF TGTGCCAGCAGTGAAGGGGTAATTGAAGCTTTCTTT
TRBJ1-1 TRBV7-9 NA NA CASNGQMNTEAFF TGTGCCAGCAACGGACAAATGAACACTGAAGCTTTCTTT
TRBJ2-4 TRBV5-6 NA NA CASSLAPLAKNIQYF TGTGCCAGCAGCTTGGCTCCCCTAGCCAAAAACATTCAGTACTTC
TRBJ2-1 TRBV6-5 once NA CASSYRGTSYNEQFF TGTGCCAGCAGTTACCGGGGGACTTCCTACAATGAGCAGTTCTTC
TRBJ2-2 TRBV4-2 NA TRBD2 CASSQDSGGNAGELFF TGTGCCAGCAGCCAAGATTCGGGGGGTAACGCCGGGGAGCTGTTTTTT
TRBJ1-6 TRBV12-5 few NA CASGLHHWHLHF TGTGCTAGTGGTTTACATCACTGGCACCTCCACTTT
TRBJ1-1 TRBV6-6 once NA CASSSWGNEAFF TGTGCCAGCAGCTCCTGGGGGAATGAAGCTTTCTTT
TRBJ2-3 TRBV5-6 NA NA CASSFGGRTDTQYF TGTGCCAGCAGCTTCGGGGGGCGCACAGATACGCAGTATTTT
TRBJ2-3 TRBV6-2/TRBV6-3 NA TRBD2 CASSSTLAGGGDTQYF TGTGCCAGCAGTTCGACCCTAGCGGGGGGCGGAGATACGCAGTATTTT
TRBJ1-2 TRBV5-1 NA NA CASSLGGDYGYTF TGCGCCAGCAGCTTGGGAGGGGACTATGGCTACACCTTC
TRBJ1-2 TRBV15 NA NA CATSRDKGLDYGYTF TGTGCCACCAGCAGAGATAAGGGTCTTGACTATGGCTACACCTTC
TRBJ1-1 TRBV7-8 once NA CASSLGGWYGNTEAFF TGTGCCAGCAGCCTAGGCGGTTGGTACGGGAACACTGAAGCTTTCTTT
TRBJ1-4 TRBV7-9 once NA CASSLGVRRLLEEKLFF TGTGCCAGCAGCTTAGGGGTGCGCCGGCTCCTGGAGGAAAAACTGTTTTTT
TRBJ2-5 TRBV27 NA TRBD2 CASSFAGTSYETQYF TGTGCCAGCAGTTTTGCCGGGACTAGCTATGAGACCCAGTACTTC
TRBJ1-2 TRBV3-1/TRBV3-2 NA NA CASSQDRRFNYGYTF TGTGCCAGCAGCCAAGACCGTCGGTTTAACTATGGCTACACCTTC
TRBJ1-2 TRBV7-9 NA NA CASSLVGNYGYTF TGTGCCAGCAGCTTAGTCGGGAACTATGGCTACACCTTC
TRBJ1-3 TRBV15 NA TRBD1 CATSRAQGAFGNTIYF TGTGCCACCAGCAGAGCCCAGGGGGCGTTCGGAAACACCATATATTTT
TRBJ2-2 TRBV5-1 NA NA CASSRTETNTGELFF TGCGCCAGCAGCCGGACAGAGACGAACACCGGGGAGCTGTTTTTT
TRBJ1-2 TRBV15 NA NA CATSRAARDYGYTF TGTGCCACCAGCAGAGCAGCTAGGGACTATGGCTACACCTTC
TRBJ2-1 TRBV18 NA NA CASSLRTASGEQFF TGTGCCAGCTCACTGCGGACAGCCTCTGGTGAGCAGTTCTTC
TRBJ2-1 TRBV11-2 NA NA CASSALRRGGLSDEQFF TGTGCCAGCAGCGCCCTACGGCGAGGTGGGTTAAGTGATGAGCAGTTCTTC
TRBJ1-5 TRBV6-1 NA TRBD1 CASSEEQGPAIWPQHF TGTGCCAGCAGTGAAGAACAGGGGCCCGCAATTTGGCCCCAGCATTTT
TRBJ2-1 TRBV2 NA NA CASFGGEQFF TGTGCCAGCTTTGGGGGTGAGCAGTTCTTC
TRBJ1-5 TRBV30 NA TRBD1 CAWTPGQPNQPQHF TGTGCCTGGACACCGGGACAGCCGAATCAGCCCCAGCATTTT
TRBJ1-6 TRBV30 NA TRBD1 CAFRDRDGYNSPLHF TGTGCCTTCCGGGACAGGGATGGGTATAATTCACCCCTCCACTTT
TRBJ1-2 TRBV28 NA NA CASSYGNYGYTF TGTGCCAGCAGTTACGGAAACTATGGCTACACCTTC
TRBJ1-3 TRBV6-5 few NA CASSYEGTTGNTIYF TGTGCCAGCAGTTACGAGGGGACAACTGGAAACACCATATATTTT
TRBJ2-3 TRBV19 NA TRBD1 CASSIGQVAQYF TGTGCCAGTAGTATTGGACAGGTAGCGCAGTATTTT